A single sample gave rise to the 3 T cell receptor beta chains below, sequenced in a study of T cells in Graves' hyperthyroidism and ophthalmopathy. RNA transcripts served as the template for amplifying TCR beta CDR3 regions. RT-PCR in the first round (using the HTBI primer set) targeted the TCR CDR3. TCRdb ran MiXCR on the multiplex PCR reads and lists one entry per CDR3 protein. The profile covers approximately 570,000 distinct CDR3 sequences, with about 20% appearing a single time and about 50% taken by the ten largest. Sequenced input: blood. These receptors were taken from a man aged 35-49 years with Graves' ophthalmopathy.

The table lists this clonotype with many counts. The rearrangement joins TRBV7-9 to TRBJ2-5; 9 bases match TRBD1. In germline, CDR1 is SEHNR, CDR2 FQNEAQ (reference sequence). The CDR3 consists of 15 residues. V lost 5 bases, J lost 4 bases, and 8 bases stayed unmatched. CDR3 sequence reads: CASSLPDRGGETQYF. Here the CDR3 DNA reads TGTGCCAGCAGCCTACCGGACAGGGGAGGAGAGACCCAGTACTTC.

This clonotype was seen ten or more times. CDR3 nucleotide sequence: TGTGCCAGCAGCTTAATATTCGGGCAGGGGACCGGGGAGCTGTTTTTT. Amino acid sequence: CASSLIFGQGTGELFF. The V call is TRBV7-3, the J call TRBJ2-2, with D tentatively TRBD1 (6 bases). This CDR3 has 16 amino acids. V dropped 1 base and J dropped 5 bases, with 14 bases sitting between them. Germline-derived CDR1 and CDR2 are SGHTA and FQGTGA.

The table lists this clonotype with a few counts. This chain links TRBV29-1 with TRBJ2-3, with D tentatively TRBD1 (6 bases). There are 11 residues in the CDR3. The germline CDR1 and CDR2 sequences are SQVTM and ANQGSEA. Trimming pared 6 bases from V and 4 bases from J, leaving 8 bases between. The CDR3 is CSVGQPDTQYF. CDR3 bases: TGCAGCGTCGGACAGCCAGATACGCAGTATTTT.